This T cell receptor beta chain appears in the sequencing data of a study of T cell repertoires in aging, cancer and after chemotherapy (dated by TCRdb to about 2019). About the full investigation: Donors were distributed across six age groups ranging from 30 or younger to 70 or older, with at least three individuals included per group. In the hematological group, paired pre- and post-chemotherapy samples were obtained from chronic lymphocytic leukemia patients treated with fludarabine- or bendamustine-based regimens. To examine immunoaging and T cell reconstitution after chemotherapy, the study profiled TCR beta repertoires in peripheral blood from healthy donors and cancer patients. The complete dataset included roughly 8.8 million TCR reads. Alongside some 96 healthy donors serving as a reference group, the cohort included roughly 220 cancer patients, of whom approximately 94 had hematological cancers and some 130 had solid cancers.

The CDR3 holds 16 amino acids from the cysteine to the phenylalanine. Just CDR3 DNA is preserved here, 48 bases in frame from base 1. Taken from the germline V gene, the CDR1 and CDR2 loops are MNHEY and SVGAGI. Results the study describes overall, beyond this receptor: Significantly lower blood TCR diversity and higher clonality were observed in untreated patients with hematological or solid cancers than in age-matched healthy donors. The authors noted that the repertoire data do not allow conclusions about immunological memory after chemotherapy. In healthy donors, the decline in TCR diversity with age was mainly due to loss of richness, whereas in cancer patients loss of evenness also played a role. An increase in median generation probability over the chemotherapy interval was observed in both cancer cohorts, suggesting that the repertoire was reconstituted through rebound thymic output. Hematological cancer patients had lymphoid organ infiltration, which may itself impair thymic emigration or peripheral T cell expansion.

Instead of sorted cells or RNA, genomic DNA extracted from peripheral blood served as the source for amplifying TCR beta rearrangements. Notes on this clonotype: Which antigen it targets is not known. Within one base of it there is no much larger clone, and no base qualities were kept.

Rearranged TRB sequences spanning V, D and J segments were amplified by multiplex touch-down PCR using a mixed TRB-A/B primer pool. Illumina adapters and sample indices were attached to the amplicons in two consecutive PCR reactions using Phusion HS II polymerase. After gel purification with the NucleoSpin Gel and PCR Clean-up kit, the amplicons were checked using Qubit and an Agilent 2100 Bioanalyzer. The libraries were sequenced on an Illumina MiSeq with 600-cycle, single-indexed, paired-end runs. The paper's processing steps were these. Processing of the TRB sequences was carried out with MiXCR versions 2.12 and 3.0.5. Each unique CDR3 nucleotide sequence was treated as one clone, and only productive sequences with two or more reads were kept. The repertoire metrics were Shannon diversity, evenness, clonality (calculated as one minus evenness), and diversity profiles parameterized by alpha from 0 to 5. Generation probabilities of clones in paired pre- and post-chemotherapy samples were computed with the IGoR algorithm. TCRdb reprocessing: public reads trimmed at Q25 with fastp, clones called with MiXCR, in-frame beta chains kept. Here each entry gathers all rows of one CDR3 protein and keeps the most common genes and DNA. In this record, the V and J calls reflect TCRdb's handling and not the investigators' own analysis. The sample table contains 720 or so distinct CDR3 sequences; only one count was recorded for roughly a fifth of them. Of the sample, over 14% is held by the ten largest clones.

This sequence originates from a human donor with a blood cancer. The chain links TRBV6-5 with TRBJ2-7, and 10 junctional nucleotides match TRBD2. The DNA end is more similar to TRBJ2-5, so the J call may be wrong. Sequencing used blood. This receptor has the CDR3 CASSRQLAGLQETQYF. The DNA sequence is given as TGTGCCAGCAGCCGACAACTAGCGGGACTCCAAGAGACCCAGTACTTC.